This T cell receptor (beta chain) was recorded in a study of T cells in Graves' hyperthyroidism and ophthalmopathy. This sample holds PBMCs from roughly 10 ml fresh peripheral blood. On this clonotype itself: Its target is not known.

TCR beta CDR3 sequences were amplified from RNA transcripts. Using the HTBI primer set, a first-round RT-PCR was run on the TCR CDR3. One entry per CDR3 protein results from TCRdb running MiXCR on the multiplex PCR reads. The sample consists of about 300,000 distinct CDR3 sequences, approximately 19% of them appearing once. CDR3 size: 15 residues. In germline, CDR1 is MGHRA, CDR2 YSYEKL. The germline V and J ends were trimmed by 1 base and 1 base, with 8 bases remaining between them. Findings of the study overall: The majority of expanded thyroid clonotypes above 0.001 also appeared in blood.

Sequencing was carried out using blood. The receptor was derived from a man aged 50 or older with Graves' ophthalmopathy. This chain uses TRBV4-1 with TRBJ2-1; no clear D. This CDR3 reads CASSQVKRSYNEQFF. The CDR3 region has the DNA TGCGCCAGCAGCCAAGTGAAGCGATCCTACAATGAGCAGTTCTTC.